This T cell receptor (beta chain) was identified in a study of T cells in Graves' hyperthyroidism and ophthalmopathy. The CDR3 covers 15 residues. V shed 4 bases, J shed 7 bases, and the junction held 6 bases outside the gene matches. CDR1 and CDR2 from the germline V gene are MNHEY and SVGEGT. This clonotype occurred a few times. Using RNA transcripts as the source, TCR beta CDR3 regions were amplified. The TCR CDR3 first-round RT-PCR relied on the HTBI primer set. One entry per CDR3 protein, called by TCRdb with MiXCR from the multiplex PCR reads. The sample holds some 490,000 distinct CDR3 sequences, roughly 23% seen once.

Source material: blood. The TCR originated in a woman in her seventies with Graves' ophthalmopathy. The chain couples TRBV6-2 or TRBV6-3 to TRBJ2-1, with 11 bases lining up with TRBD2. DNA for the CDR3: TGTGCCAGCAGTTCCGTAGCGGGAGGGAAGAATGAGCAGTTCTTC. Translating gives CASSSVAGGKNEQFF.